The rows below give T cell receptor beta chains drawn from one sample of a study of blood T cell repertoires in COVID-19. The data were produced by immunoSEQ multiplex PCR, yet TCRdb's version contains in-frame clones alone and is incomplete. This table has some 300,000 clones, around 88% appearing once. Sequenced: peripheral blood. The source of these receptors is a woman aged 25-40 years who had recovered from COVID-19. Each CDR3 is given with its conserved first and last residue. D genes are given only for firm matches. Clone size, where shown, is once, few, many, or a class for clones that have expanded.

TGTGCCAGCAGCTCCGACAGGGGCGGAAATCAGCCCCAGCATTTT	CASSSDRGGNQPQHF	TRBJ1-5	TRBD1	TRBV6-6	.
TGTGCCACCAGTGACCCTAATCAGCCCCAGCATTTT	CATSDPNQPQHF	TRBJ1-5	.	TRBV24-1	.
TGTGCCAGCAGTGAAGCGCCAGGACTAGCATCCTCCTACGAGCAGTACTTC	CASSEAPGLASSYEQYF	TRBJ2-7	TRBD2	TRBV6-1	.
TGCGCCAGCAGCGGGCTAGGCGGGGGAAACCAAGAGACCCAGTACTTC	CASSGLGGGNQETQYF	TRBJ2-5	TRBD2	TRBV5-1	.
TGTGCCAGTAGTATGTATGCAGGGGCGCAGGTGAACACTGAAGCTTTCTTT	CASSMYAGAQVNTEAFF	TRBJ1-1	.	TRBV19	.
TGTGCCAGCAGTTACGGAGGGAGAGATGAAAAACTGTTTTTT	CASSYGGRDEKLFF	TRBJ1-4	.	TRBV6-6	.
TGTGCCAGCAGTCAAAGAGGAGCGGGGGAGAGCTCCTACAATGAGCAGTTCTTC	CASSQRGAGESSYNEQFF	TRBJ2-1	TRBD2	TRBV6-6	.
TGTGCCAGCGTCGGGACAGGCAAAAACATTCAGTACTTC	CASVGTGKNIQYF	TRBJ2-4	TRBD1	TRBV7-9	once
TGTGCCAGCAGTTTACGTTTCGGGACAGGGCCTCCGTCAGCAAATCAGCCCCAGCATTTT	CASSLRFGTGPPSANQPQHF	TRBJ1-5	TRBD1	TRBV27	.
TGTGCCAGCAGTGAAGCGAGAAGCTCTGGGGCCAACGTCCTGACTTTC	CASSEARSSGANVLTF	TRBJ2-6	.	TRBV2	once
TGTGCCAGTAGTATAGGGGGCGGTGGGGAGACCCAGTACTTC	CASSIGGGGETQYF	TRBJ2-5	.	TRBV19	.
TGTGCCACCAGCAGACCCCAGACAGGGCCCCATGAAAAACTGTTTTTT	CATSRPQTGPHEKLFF	TRBJ1-4	TRBD1	TRBV15	.
TGTGCCAGCAGTTATAGTGTTAACGAGCAGTACTTC	CASSYSVNEQYF	TRBJ2-7	.	TRBV6-6	.
TGTGCCACCGACCCGGGGAGCAATCAGCCCCAGCATTTT	CATDPGSNQPQHF	TRBJ1-5	.	TRBV15	.
TGCGCCAGCAGCCAATCGTCCGGGAGGAAGGCTGAAAAACTGTTTTTT	CASSQSSGRKAEKLFF	TRBJ1-4	.	TRBV4-1	.
TGTGCCAGCAGTTCTAGAGCGGGGGGAGAGACCCAGTACTTC	CASSSRAGGETQYF	TRBJ2-5	TRBD2	TRBV28	.
TGTGCCAGTACCAGAGAGGGAGGGAATCAGCCCCAGCATTTT	CASTREGGNQPQHF	TRBJ1-5	.	TRBV19	.
TGTGCCAGCAGTATAACACAGGGGATGAACACTGAAGCTTTCTTT	CASSITQGMNTEAFF	TRBJ1-1	TRBD1	TRBV6-5	.
TGTGCCATCAGAGAGACTAGCGGGGGGAAAGAGACCCAGTACTTC	CAIRETSGGKETQYF	TRBJ2-5	TRBD2	TRBV10-3	.
TGTGCCAGCACTGAAATAGCGGGGGGCACAGATACGCAGTATTTT	CASTEIAGGTDTQYF	TRBJ2-3	TRBD2	TRBV6-1	.
TGTGCCAGCAGTGACTCGAGGACTAGCGGGGGGGCTGAGCAGTTCTTC	CASSDSRTSGGAEQFF	TRBJ2-1	TRBD2	TRBV6-4	.
TGTGCCAGCAGCTTAGGGTCCAGTGAATACTCTGGGGCCAACGTCCTGACTTTC	CASSLGSSEYSGANVLTF	TRBJ2-6	.	TRBV7-9	.
TGTGCCAGCAGCCCGCGGACTAGCGGGAACTCCTACGAGCAGTACTTC	CASSPRTSGNSYEQYF	TRBJ2-7	TRBD2	TRBV9	few
TGTGCTAGTGGTTTGTACCCAGGGGCCATTGGCTACACCTTC	CASGLYPGAIGYTF	TRBJ1-2	.	TRBV12-5	.
TGTGCCAGCAGTCCCCTCGGACAGGGCAAATCCTACGAGCAGTACTTC	CASSPLGQGKSYEQYF	TRBJ2-7	TRBD1	TRBV27	.
TGTGCCATCAGTGAGTCCCCCGGCTCCTACGAGCAGTACTTC	CAISESPGSYEQYF	TRBJ2-7	.	TRBV10-3	.
TGTGCCAGCAGCTTACGACGACAGGGGGCTGGTGAGCAGTTCTTC	CASSLRRQGAGEQFF	TRBJ2-1	TRBD1	TRBV7-9	.
TGTGCCAGCAGTCCGACAGGGCTTACTAATGAAAAACTGTTTTTT	CASSPTGLTNEKLFF	TRBJ1-4	TRBD1	TRBV28	.
TGTGCCAGCAGTTACTCGAACAGACGCCTTAACTATGGCTACACCTTC	CASSYSNRRLNYGYTF	TRBJ1-2	.	TRBV6-5	.
TGTGCCAGCAGACCATGGGGCAGTGACTCAGTGCCCCAGCATTTT	CASRPWGSDSVPQHF	TRBJ1-5	.	TRBV6-5	.
TGTGCCAGCTCACCCCTCGACAATGAGCAGTTCTTC	CASSPLDNEQFF	TRBJ2-1	.	TRBV18	.
TGCGCCAGCAGCCCGCTCACAGGGGAATCTGGAAACACCATATATTTT	CASSPLTGESGNTIYF	TRBJ1-3	TRBD1	TRBV4-1	.
TGTGCCAGCAGTGAAGACCCCAGGGGGCAGTCCTACGAGCAGTACTTC	CASSEDPRGQSYEQYF	TRBJ2-7	TRBD1	TRBV2	.
TGTGCCAGCAGTTTGCCCCTCGCCCGGGGGAATTCACCCCTCCACTTT	CASSLPLARGNSPLHF	TRBJ1-6	.	TRBV28	.
TGTGCCAGCAGCGTCCTAGGACAACCAAACTATGGCTACACCTTC	CASSVLGQPNYGYTF	TRBJ1-2	.	TRBV9	.
TGTGCCAGCAGGGCCGGGACAGAACACACCGGGGAGCTGTTTTTT	CASRAGTEHTGELFF	TRBJ2-2	TRBD1	TRBV5-4	.
TGTGCCAGCAGCGAGGGACATCTCACCGGGGAGCTGTTTTTT	CASSEGHLTGELFF	TRBJ2-2	.	TRBV28	.
TGTGCCAGCAGCTTGGATGGGACAGGCTCCTACGAGCAGTACTTC	CASSLDGTGSYEQYF	TRBJ2-7	TRBD1	TRBV11-3	.
TGTGCCAGCAGCCCGGGGGGGTACGACGAGCAGTACTTC	CASSPGGYDEQYF	TRBJ2-7	TRBD2	TRBV11-2	.
TGTGCCAGCAGTTACTCTTGGACAAGGATACTTTCTAGCACAGATACGCAGTATTTT	CASSYSWTRILSSTDTQYF	TRBJ2-3	.	TRBV6-2/TRBV6-3	.